This T cell receptor beta chain was profiled in a study of blood T cell repertoires in COVID-19. CDR3 length equals 16 residues. Per the germline V gene, CDR1 is MGHRA and CDR2 is YSYEKL. The V gene end was trimmed by 6 bases and the J gene end by 2 bases; junction bases not matched to a gene: 7. Sequenced by immunoSEQ multiplex PCR; TCRdb stores in-frame clones only, minus some. The table includes roughly 230,000 clones, more than 65% detected once. This sequence originates from a man aged 45-65 years who had recovered from COVID-19. The rearrangement joins TRBV4-1 to TRBJ1-6, with 7 bases matching TRBD1. Sequencing input: PBMCs or T cells enriched from blood (not recorded which). CDR3 in DNA: TGCGCCAGCAGTACAGGGGAAGTAGCCTATAATTCACCCCTCCACTTT. The encoded protein is CASSTGEVAYNSPLHF.